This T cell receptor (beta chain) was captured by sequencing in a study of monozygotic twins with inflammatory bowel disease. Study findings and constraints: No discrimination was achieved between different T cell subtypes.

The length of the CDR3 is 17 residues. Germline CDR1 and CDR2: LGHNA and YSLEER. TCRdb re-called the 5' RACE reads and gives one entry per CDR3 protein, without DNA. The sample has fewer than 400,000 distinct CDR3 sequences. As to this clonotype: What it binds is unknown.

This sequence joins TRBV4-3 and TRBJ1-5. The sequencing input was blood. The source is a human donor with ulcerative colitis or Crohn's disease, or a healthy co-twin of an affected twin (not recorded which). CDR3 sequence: CASSQDRGGGRPQPQHF.